The T cell receptor beta chain under discussion was sequenced for a study of T-cell reconstitution after alpha-beta-depleted transplantation in children. The CDR3 runs 13 residues. Trimming removed 0 bases at V and 5 bases at J, with 5 bases between. Looked up from germline, CDR1 is SGHDT and CDR2 is YYEEEE. This clonotype has a count of ten or more. TCRbeta library preparation incorporated unique molecular identifiers. MiXCR was run by TCRdb on the PCR reads, yielding one entry per CDR3 protein. The table has about 110,000 distinct CDR3 sequences, 10% seen once; the top ten hold around 8.5%. The clonotype comes from a human donor who donated a stem cell graft to a child with acute lymphoblastic leukemia. The chain combines TRBV5-6 with TRBJ2-2; D gene unclear. The sample consisted of PBMCs from the stem cell graft donor, taken from the stem cell graft. CDR3 nucleotides: TGTGCCAGCAGCTTGGTCGGAACCGGGGAGCTGTTTTTT. This gives the protein CASSLVGTGELFF.